This TCR beta chain was obtained from a study of blood T cell repertoires in COVID-19. Turning to the study itself: Acute-phase and convalescent COVID-19 samples originated in the United States, Italy and Spain. T cells, B-cell-depleted T cells, or PBMCs provided the cDNA or gDNA that served as material.

In Seattle, patients joined the study during active infection and were tracked longitudinally. CDR1 and CDR2 (germline): SEHNR, FQNEAQ (reference sequence). Between the trimmed V and J ends, which lost 2 bases and 1 base, there was a span of 7 bases. This CDR3 is 14 amino acids long. Authors' data handling: Estimation of nucleated cell counts relied on the amplification of reference gene primers. TCRdb keeps only in-frame clones here, not all; method: immunoSEQ multiplex PCR. V and J calls and clone size follow that table, whereas D and trimming were derived from the DNA. In the table there are 80,000 to 100,000 clones, around 90% of which are singletons.

The chain employs TRBV7-9 and TRBJ2-3; D remains ambiguous. This receptor was taken from a human donor with COVID-19, enrolled during active disease. The donor label of this sample is uncertain. The sample taken for sequencing was peripheral blood. CDR3: CASSLYEGTDTQYF. CDR3 sequence (DNA): TGTGCCAGCAGCTTATATGAGGGCACAGATACGCAGTATTTT.